The next 5 T cell receptor beta chains were all read from a single sample in a study of shared clonotypes between healthy human individuals. Method: immunoSEQ multiplex PCR; TCRdb's copy keeps in-frame clones and lacks some. The table has around 510,000 clones, just over 75% seen once. The sample was PBMCs. The receptors originated from a woman between 40 and 50 years old in good health. Some clones in this sample may be carry-over from other donors' samples.

The CDR3 is CASSILDRGHEQYF. The DNA of the CDR3 is TGTGCCAGTAGTATTTTGGACAGGGGCCACGAGCAGTACTTC. V gene TRBV19 combines with J gene TRBJ2-7, with 9 bases identical to TRBD1. This CDR3 has 14 residues. Germline V gives CDR1 LNHDA, CDR2 SQIVND (reference sequence). The J segment lost 5 bases and the V segment lost 3 bases, leaving 5 bases of the junction unmatched.

The chain combines TRBV4-2 with TRBJ2-3; 7 nucleotides match TRBD1. The germline gives CDR1 LGHNA, CDR2 YNFKEQ. This CDR3 is 16 amino acids long. V shed 0 bases, J shed 4 bases, and the junction held 7 bases outside the gene matches. The CDR3 DNA reads TGTGCCAGCAGCCAAGAAGGCCGTCAGGGGGCAGATACGCAGTATTTT. It codes for CASSQEGRQGADTQYF.

For this clone: A far larger clone lies a single base away; this is likely a read error. Other nucleotide sequences in the sample specify the same CDR3. The chain uses TRBV20-1 and TRBJ2-5; no clear D. This CDR3 is built from 11 residues. Per the germline V gene, CDR1 is DFQATT and CDR2 is SNEGSKA (reference sequence). Trimming cost V 1 base and J 13 bases, with 13 bases left between them. The CDR3 region has the DNA TGCAGTGCTAGAGTCGGTGGTCATCGGTACTTC. This translates into CSARVGGHRYF.

The chain joins TRBV5-4 to TRBJ2-3, with no clear D. The CDR3 covers 15 residues. Trimming took 4 bases from V and 2 from J, leaving 14 bases between them. The germline V gene encodes CDR1 SGHNT and CDR2 YYREEE (reference sequence). CDR3 DNA sequence: TGTGCCAGCAGCCCCGTCTTGGGGTTCACAGATACGCAGTATTTT. The encoded protein is CASSPVLGFTDTQYF.

The chain employs TRBV13 and TRBJ2-7; 11 nucleotides align to TRBD2. Germline V gene sequence: CDR1 PRHDT, CDR2 FYEKMQ (reference sequence). The CDR3 is 14 residues long. With V trimmed by 5 bases and J by 3 bases, 3 bases remained unmatched. This CDR3 reads CASSAGTSGYEQYF. The CDR3 DNA reads TGTGCCAGCAGCGCCGGGACTAGCGGCTACGAGCAGTACTTC.